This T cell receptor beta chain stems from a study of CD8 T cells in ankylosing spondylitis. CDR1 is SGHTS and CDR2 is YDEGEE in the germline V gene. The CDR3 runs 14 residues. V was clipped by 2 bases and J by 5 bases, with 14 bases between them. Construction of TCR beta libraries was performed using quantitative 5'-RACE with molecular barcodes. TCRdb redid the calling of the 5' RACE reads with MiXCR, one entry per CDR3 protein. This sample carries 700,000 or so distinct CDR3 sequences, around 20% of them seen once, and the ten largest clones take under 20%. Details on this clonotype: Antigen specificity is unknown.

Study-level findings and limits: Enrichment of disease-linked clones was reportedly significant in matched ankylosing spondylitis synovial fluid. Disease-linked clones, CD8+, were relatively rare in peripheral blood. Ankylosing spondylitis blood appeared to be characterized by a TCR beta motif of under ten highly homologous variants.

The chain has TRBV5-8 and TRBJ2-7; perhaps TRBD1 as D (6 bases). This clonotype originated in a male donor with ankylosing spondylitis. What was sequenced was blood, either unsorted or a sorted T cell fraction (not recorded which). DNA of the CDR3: TGTGCCAGCAGCTTCATTACCCAGGGGAACGAGCAGTACTTC. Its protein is CASSFITQGNEQYF.